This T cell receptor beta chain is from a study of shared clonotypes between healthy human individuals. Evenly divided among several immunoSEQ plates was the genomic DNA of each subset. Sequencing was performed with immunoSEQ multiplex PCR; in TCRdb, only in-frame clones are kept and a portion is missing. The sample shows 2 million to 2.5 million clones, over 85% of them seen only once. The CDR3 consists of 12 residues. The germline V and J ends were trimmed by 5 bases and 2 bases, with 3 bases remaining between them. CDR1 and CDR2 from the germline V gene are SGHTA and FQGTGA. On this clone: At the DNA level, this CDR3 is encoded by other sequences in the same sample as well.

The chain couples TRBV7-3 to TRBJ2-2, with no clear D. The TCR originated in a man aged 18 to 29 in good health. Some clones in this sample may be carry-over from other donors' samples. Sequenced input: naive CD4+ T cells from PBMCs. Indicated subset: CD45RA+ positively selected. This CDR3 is CASSRNTGELFF. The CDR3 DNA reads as TGTGCCAGCAGCCGAAACACCGGGGAGCTGTTTTTT. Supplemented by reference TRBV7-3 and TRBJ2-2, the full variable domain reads GAGVSQTPSNKVTEKGKYVELRCDPISGHTALYWYRQSLGQGPEFLIYFQGTGAADDSGLPNDRFFAVRPEGSVSTLKIQRTERGDSAVYLCASSRNTGELFFGEGSRLTVL.